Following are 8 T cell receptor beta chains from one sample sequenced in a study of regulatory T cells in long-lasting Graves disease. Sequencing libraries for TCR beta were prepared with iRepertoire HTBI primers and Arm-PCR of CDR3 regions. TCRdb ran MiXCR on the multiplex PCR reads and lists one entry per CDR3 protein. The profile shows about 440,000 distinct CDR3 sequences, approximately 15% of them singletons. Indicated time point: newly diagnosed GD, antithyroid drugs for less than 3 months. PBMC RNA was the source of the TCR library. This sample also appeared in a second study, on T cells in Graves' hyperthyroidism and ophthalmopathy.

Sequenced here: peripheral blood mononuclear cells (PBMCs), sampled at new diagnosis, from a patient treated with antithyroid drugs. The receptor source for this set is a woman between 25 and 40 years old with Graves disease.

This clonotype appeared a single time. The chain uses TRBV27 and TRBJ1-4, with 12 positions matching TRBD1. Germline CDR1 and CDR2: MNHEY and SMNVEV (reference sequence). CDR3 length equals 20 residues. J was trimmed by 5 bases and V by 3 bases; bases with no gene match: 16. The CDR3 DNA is TGTGCCAGCAGTTTCCCCCAGGCCGGGACAGGGGGCGCCGGGAATGAAAAACTGTTTTTT. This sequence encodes CASSFPQAGTGGAGNEKLFF.

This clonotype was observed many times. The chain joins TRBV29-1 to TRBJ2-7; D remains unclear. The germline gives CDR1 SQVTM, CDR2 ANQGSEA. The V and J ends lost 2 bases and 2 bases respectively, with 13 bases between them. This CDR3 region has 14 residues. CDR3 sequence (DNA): TGCAGCGTTGAATTGTGGGATCGGACCTACGAGCAGTACTTC. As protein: CSVELWDRTYEQYF.

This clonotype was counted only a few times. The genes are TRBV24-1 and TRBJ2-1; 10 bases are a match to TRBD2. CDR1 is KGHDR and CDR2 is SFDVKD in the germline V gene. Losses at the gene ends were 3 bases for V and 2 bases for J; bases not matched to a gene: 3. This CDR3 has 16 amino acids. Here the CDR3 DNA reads TGTGCCACCAGTGATCCAGCGGGAGGGCCCTACAATGAGCAGTTCTTC. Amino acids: CATSDPAGGPYNEQFF.

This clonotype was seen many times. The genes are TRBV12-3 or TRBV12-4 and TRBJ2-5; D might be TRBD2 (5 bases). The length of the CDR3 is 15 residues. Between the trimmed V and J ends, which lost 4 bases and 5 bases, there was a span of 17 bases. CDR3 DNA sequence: TGTGCCAGCAGTTCCCACCGAGGGAGACGGGAGACCCAGTACTTC. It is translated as CASSSHRGRRETQYF.

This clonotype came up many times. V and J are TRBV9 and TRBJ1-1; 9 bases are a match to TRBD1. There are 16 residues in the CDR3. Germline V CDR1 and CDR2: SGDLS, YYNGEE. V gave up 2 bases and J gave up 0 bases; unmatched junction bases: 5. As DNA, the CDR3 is TGTGCCAGCAGCGTCTCGACAGGGGGTTTGAACACTGAAGCTTTCTTT. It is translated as CASSVSTGGLNTEAFF.

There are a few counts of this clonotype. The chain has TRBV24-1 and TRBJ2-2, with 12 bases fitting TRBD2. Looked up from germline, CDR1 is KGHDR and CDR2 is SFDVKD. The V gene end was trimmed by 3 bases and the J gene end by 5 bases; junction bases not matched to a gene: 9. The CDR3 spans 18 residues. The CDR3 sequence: CATSDTLAGGSATGELFF. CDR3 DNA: TGTGCCACCAGTGATACACTAGCGGGAGGCTCCGCGACCGGGGAGCTGTTTTTT.

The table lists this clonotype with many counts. CDR3 residues: CASSAQIQETQYF. CDR3 nucleotides: TGCGCCAGCAGTGCACAAATTCAAGAGACCCAGTACTTC. This chain joins TRBV10-1 and TRBJ2-5, with D uncertain. Deletions cut 4 bases from V and 2 bases from J, with 8 bases between. This CDR3 is 13 amino acids long. Per the germline V gene, CDR1 is WNHNN and CDR2 is SYGVQD (reference sequence).

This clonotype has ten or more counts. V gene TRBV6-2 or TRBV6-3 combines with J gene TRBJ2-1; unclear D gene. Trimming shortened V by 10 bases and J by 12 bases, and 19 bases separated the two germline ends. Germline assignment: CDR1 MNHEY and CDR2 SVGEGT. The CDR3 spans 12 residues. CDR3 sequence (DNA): TGTGCCACTCAGTTAAGTGTGCAGCGGCAGTTCTTC. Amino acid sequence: CATQLSVQRQFF.